Reported below is one T cell receptor beta chain. This sample stems from a study of CD8 T cells in Susac syndrome. Reverse transcription of about 0.45 to 1 ug RNA was performed with random hexamers. TCRdb reanalysed the immunoSEQ multiplex PCR reads using MiXCR and keeps one entry per CDR3 protein. In the table there are about 300,000 distinct CDR3 sequences, roughly 85% of which are singletons. Sequences were obtained from CD8+ T cells from PBMCs. The sequence was obtained from a human donor with multiple sclerosis.

CDR3 in amino acids: CASGQGRRTEAFF. DNA of the CDR3: TGTGCCAGCGGACAGGGGAGGAGGACTGAAGCTTTCTTT. The chain links TRBV27 to TRBJ1-1, with 9 bases aligning to TRBD1. Germline V gene sequence: CDR1 MNHEY, CDR2 SMNVEV (reference sequence). Trimming at V came to 8 bases and at J to 5 bases, leaving 6 bases not matched to a gene. The length of the CDR3 is 13 residues.